Listed here are 4 T cell receptor beta chains from one sample, sequenced in a study of blood T cell repertoires in COVID-19 (dated by TCRdb to 2020 to 2021). The library was obtained by the immunoSEQ multiplex PCR assay. The clones in this table, taken by TCRdb from immuneACCESS, are in-frame only. Not every clone is retained; where verified, under half of the shortfall comes from an unresolved V gene, and the cause of the rest is unknown. In this sample the table shows some 100,000 clones, more than 70% of which occur a single time. 4.5% to 6% of the sample is taken by the ten largest. What was sequenced was peripheral blood. These receptors were obtained from a woman of 80 years or more with active COVID-19.

The rearrangement links TRBV4-2 to TRBJ2-2; D is possibly TRBD1 (6 bases). From germline, CDR1 is LGHNA and CDR2 YNFKEQ. The CDR3 covers 15 residues. Trimming pared 0 bases from V and 4 bases from J, leaving 9 bases between. Here the CDR3 DNA reads TGTGCCAGCAGCCAAGAGGGACACCTCACCGGGGAGCTGTTTTTT. This codes for CASSQEGHLTGELFF.

The J gene is TRBJ2-3, the V gene TRBV5-1; tentatively, D is TRBD2 (6 bases). In germline, CDR1 is SGHRS, CDR2 YFSETQ. There are 16 residues in the CDR3. Trimming cost V 4 bases and J 6 bases, with 21 bases left between them. The CDR3 nucleotides are TGCGCCAGCAGCCCAGATTTCGGAGGGGCGGAGGATACGCAGTATTTT. Translation gives CASSPDFGGAEDTQYF.

This chain links TRBV9 with TRBJ1-2; possibly TRBD1 for D (5 bases). The CDR3 is 14 amino acids. V was shortened by 3 bases and J by 0 bases, with 9 bases between the two germline ends. Germline V lookup: CDR1 SGDLS, CDR2 YYNGEE. Here the CDR3 reads CASSAGGANYGYTF. The CDR3 DNA reads as TGTGCCAGCAGCGCGGGGGGAGCTAACTATGGCTACACCTTC.

This chain uses TRBV7-2 with TRBJ1-6; D may be TRBD1 (6 bases). CDR1 is SGHTA and CDR2 is FQGNSA in the germline V gene. The CDR3 totals 16 residues. The V and J ends lost 3 bases and 5 bases respectively, with 14 bases between them. Here the CDR3 reads CASSFAGGGNNSPLHF. In DNA form, the CDR3 reads TGTGCCAGCAGCTTTGCGGGCGGGGGCAATAATTCACCCCTCCACTTT. Complete variable domain (other parts from reference TRBV7-2 and TRBJ1-6): GAGVSQSPSNKVTEKGKDVELRCDPISGHTALYWYRQSLGQGLEFLIYFQGNSAPDKSGLPSDRFSAERTGGSVSTLTIQRTQQEDSAVYLCASSFAGGGNNSPLHFGNGTRLTVT.